Listed below are T cell receptor beta chains from one sample, sequenced in a study of PD-1 blockade in classical Hodgkin lymphoma. The data were produced by immunoSEQ multiplex PCR, yet TCRdb's version contains in-frame clones alone and is incomplete. The sample lists roughly 39,000 clones, 77% seen once, with approximately 9.4% in the top ten. Sample: peripheral blood mononuclear cells (PBMCs), taken before the fourth cycle of nivolumab. The receptors originated from a human donor with classical Hodgkin lymphoma. The CDR3 runs from the conserved cysteine through the conserved F or W. The order of the fields is D gene, V gene, J gene, clone size, CDR3 protein, CDR3 DNA. A D gene is named only where the DNA matches it firmly. Expanded clones are given a class, and other clones once, few, many or no size at all.

NA	TRBV6-1	TRBJ1-4	NA	CASSGGVGGRANEKLFF	TGTGCCAGCAGTGGAGGTGTGGGAGGGAGGGCTAATGAAAAACTGTTTTTT
NA	TRBV28	TRBJ2-2	once	CASSTSGRENAMATGELFF	TGTGCCAGCAGTACCTCGGGTAGGGAAAATGCTATGGCTACAGGGGAGCTGTTTTTT
NA	TRBV19	TRBJ2-7	NA	CASRSGHSSYEQYF	TGTGCCAGTAGGTCGGGACATAGCTCCTACGAGCAGTACTTC
NA	TRBV30	TRBJ1-3	NA	CAWRDTASSGNTIYF	TGTGCCTGGAGGGACACAGCCAGCTCTGGAAACACCATATATTTT
NA	TRBV2	TRBJ1-4	once	CASSDRYNEKLFF	TGTGCCAGCAGTGATCGGTATAATGAAAAACTGTTTTTT
NA	TRBV20-1	TRBJ2-5	NA	CSARPEETQYF	TGCAGTGCTAGACCTGAAGAGACCCAGTACTTC
NA	TRBV7-2	TRBJ1-2	NA	CASSLAFSGLPGYTF	TGTGCCAGCAGCTTAGCATTTTCGGGGCTCCCAGGCTACACCTTC
TRBD2	TRBV7-9	TRBJ2-3	NA	CASSWGGDTDTQYF	TGTGCCAGCAGCTGGGGGGGGGACACAGATACGCAGTATTTT
NA	TRBV10-3	TRBJ1-5	NA	CAISEGDQPQHF	TGTGCCATCAGTGAGGGGGATCAGCCCCAGCATTTT
NA	TRBV4-1	TRBJ1-1	few	CASSQEPGLSTFF	TGCGCCAGCAGCCAAGAGCCAGGCCTGTCTACCTTCTTT
NA	TRBV7-2	TRBJ1-1	NA	CASSQEEGFEAFF	TGTGCCAGCAGTCAAGAAGAGGGGTTTGAAGCTTTCTTT
NA	TRBV7-8	TRBJ2-2	NA	CAFHDTGELFF	TGTGCCTTCCACGACACCGGGGAGCTGTTTTTT
TRBD1	TRBV28	TRBJ1-5	NA	CASTMTGGQPQHF	TGTGCCAGCACCATGACAGGGGGTCAGCCCCAGCATTTT
NA	TRBV11-2	TRBJ2-5	NA	CASSLGVQETQYF	TGTGCCAGCAGCTTAGGGGTTCAAGAGACCCAGTACTTC
TRBD2	TRBV4-2	TRBJ2-5	NA	CASSQDPGELAGGVYF	TGTGCCAGCAGCCAAGATCCCGGCGAACTAGCGGGGGGCGTGTACTTC
TRBD1	TRBV6-4	TRBJ1-2	few	CASSEKVGQLYGYTF	TGTGCCAGCAGTGAAAAAGTGGGACAGCTCTATGGCTACACCTTC
NA	TRBV6-5	TRBJ2-3	NA	CASSYSLALREDTQYF	TGTGCCAGCAGTTACTCACTAGCCCTAAGAGAAGATACGCAGTATTTT
TRBD2	TRBV11-2	TRBJ2-7	few	CASSLDPGEGYEQYF	TGTGCCAGCAGCTTAGACCCGGGGGAGGGTTACGAGCAGTACTTC
NA	TRBV9	TRBJ2-2	NA	CASATGNRDTGELFF	TGTGCCAGCGCTACCGGAAACAGGGACACCGGGGAGCTGTTTTTT
TRBD2	TRBV19	TRBJ2-1	once	CASKGLSYNEQFF	TGTGCCAGTAAGGGACTATCCTACAATGAGCAGTTCTTC
NA	TRBV28	TRBJ1-5	NA	CASSFLGENQPQHF	TGTGCCAGCAGTTTCTTGGGGGAGAATCAGCCCCAGCATTTT
NA	TRBV30	TRBJ2-3	once	CAWSSGSLSTDTQYF	TGTGCCTGGAGTTCTGGCAGTCTTAGCACAGATACGCAGTATTTT
NA	TRBV5-6	TRBJ2-3	NA	CASSPGTYSSTDTQYF	TGTGCCAGCAGCCCCGGGACCTACTCTAGCACAGATACGCAGTATTTT
TRBD1	TRBV5-1	TRBJ1-2	NA	CASSLGDRGLGGYTF	TGCGCCAGCAGCTTGGGGGACAGGGGGCTGGGTGGCTACACCTTC
NA	TRBV6-5	TRBJ2-7	once	CASSYMNEQYF	TGTGCCAGCAGTTACATGAACGAGCAGTACTTC
NA	TRBV4-3	TRBJ2-5	NA	CASSQDQGGWETQYF	TGCGCCAGCAGCCAAGATCAGGGGGGTTGGGAGACCCAGTACTTC
TRBD1	TRBV2	TRBJ2-5	NA	CASSEDPPDRRLETQYF	TGTGCCAGCAGTGAAGACCCTCCGGACAGGAGGTTGGAGACCCAGTACTTC